These 9 T cell receptor beta chains share one sample of origin, sequenced in a study of cytomegalovirus exposure and HLA in healthy donors. Primers: 60 Vbeta forward and 13 Jbeta reverse. Here immunoSEQ multiplex PCR was the method, and the copy in TCRdb shows in-frame clones only, minus some. The repertoire holds approximately 110,000 clones, with about 70% as singletons. The source material was PBMCs. Every receptor here comes from a woman between 25 and 40 years old in good health and CMV-seronegative.

The chain employs TRBV6-5 and TRBJ1-1; D unclear. Germline V gives CDR1 MNHEY, CDR2 SVGAGI. V was pared by 4 bases and J by 10 bases, with 10 bases between. This CDR3 region has 11 residues. CDR3 sequence: CASSSPVSAFF. In DNA form, the CDR3 reads TGTGCCAGCAGTTCCCCAGTTTCAGCTTTCTTT.

The genes are TRBV6-1 and TRBJ1-2, with 8 bases that match TRBD1. The CDR3 is made up of 13 amino acids. The V and J ends lost 10 bases and 4 bases, in that order; junction bases with no gene match: 8. CDR1 and CDR2 (germline): MNHNS, SASEGT. CDR3 in amino acids: CAMGTGVLYGYTF. The CDR3 region has the DNA TGTGCCATGGGGACAGGTGTCCTCTATGGCTACACCTTC.

The V and J genes are TRBV4-1 and TRBJ2-3, with D tentatively TRBD1 (5 bases). The germline V gene has CDR1 MGHRA and CDR2 YSYEKL. Between the trimmed V and J ends, which lost 1 base and 2 bases, there was a span of 16 bases. The CDR3 is 17 residues long. This CDR3 reads CASSQGGELLNTDTQYF. CDR3 in DNA: TGCGCCAGCAGCCAAGGGGGCGAACTCCTAAACACAGATACGCAGTATTTT.

With respect to this clone: The junction departs from the called germline gene at one end, perhaps through a read error. This chain links TRBV7-7 with TRBJ2-5; TRBD2 aligns across 10 bases. This CDR3 comprises 17 residues. The germline V gene has CDR1 SSHAT and CDR2 FNYEAQ (reference sequence). The CDR3: CASSLGGLAVFQETQYF. The CDR3 nucleotides are TGTGCTAGCAGCTTAGGCGGACTAGCGGTTTTCCAAGAGACCCAGTACTTC.

This rearrangement joins TRBV5-1 to TRBJ1-1, with 8 bases aligning to TRBD1. Germline V lookup: CDR1 SGHRS, CDR2 YFSETQ. The CDR3 consists of 15 residues. The V and J ends lost 4 bases and 1 base, in that order; junction bases with no gene match: 6. CDR3 DNA: TGCGCCAGCAGCATATCCCAGGGGGCGAACACTGAAGCTTTCTTT. Amino acids: CASSISQGANTEAFF.

The chain employs TRBV10-1 and TRBJ2-3, with 9 bases aligning to TRBD1. The length of the CDR3 is 15 residues. CDR1 is WNHNN, CDR2 SYGVQD, per germline (reference sequence). V was clipped by 3 bases and J by 3 bases; unmatched bases: 4. CDR3: CASSDTGTGTDTQYF. Written as DNA, the CDR3 is TGCGCCAGCAGTGACACCGGGACAGGGACAGATACGCAGTATTTT.

The chain recombines TRBV27 with TRBJ1-5, with TRBD1 matching 9 bases. The junction had 3 bases not matched to a gene; V was cut back by 3 bases and J by 6 bases. The germline CDR1 and CDR2 sequences are MNHEY and SMNVEV (reference sequence). CDR3 length: 14 amino acids. The CDR3 is CASSFTGGFQPQHF. The DNA for the CDR3 is TGTGCCAGCAGTTTTACAGGGGGCTTTCAGCCCCAGCATTTT.

The chain has TRBV7-9 and TRBJ1-2, with D maybe TRBD1 (6 bases). The V gene lost 7 bases and the J gene lost 4 bases, with 13 bases spanning the gap. In germline, CDR1 is SEHNR, CDR2 FQNEAQ (reference sequence). This CDR3 has 13 amino acids. The CDR3 DNA reads as TGTGCCAGCAACAACCGGGACACCTATGGCTACACCTTC. This codes for CASNNRDTYGYTF.

This clone is a singleton in its sample. The V and J genes are TRBV5-1 and TRBJ2-2; the match to TRBD2 covers 7 bases. The germline gives CDR1 SGHRS, CDR2 YFSETQ. This CDR3 contains 13 residues. V shed 5 bases, J shed 7 bases, and the junction held 5 bases outside the gene matches. The CDR3 coding sequence is TGCGCCAGCAGTTGGAGGACTAGCGGGGAGCTGTTTTTT. Amino acids: CASSWRTSGELFF.